This is a list of T cell receptor beta chains from one sample in a study of blood T cell repertoires in COVID-19. This table comes from immunoSEQ multiplex PCR, and its TCRdb copy is limited to in-frame clones, with some not included. The sample lists roughly 73,000 clones, approximately 90% occurring once. Source material: peripheral blood. The source is a man between 65 and 79 years old with active or convalescent COVID-19. Each CDR3 is given with its conserved first and last residue. D genes are given only for firm matches. Not all rows give a size; the values are once, few, many and, for expanded clones, a class.

cdr3_nt: TGTGCCAGCAGTTACACGAGAGCGAGCACCGGGGAGCTGTTTTTT; cdr3_aa: CASSYTRASTGELFF; j_call: TRBJ2-2; v_call: TRBV6-2/TRBV6-3; d_call: NA; clone_size: NA
cdr3_nt: TGTGCCAGCAGTCCCGGCGCTAGCGGAACCTACGAGCAGTACTTC; cdr3_aa: CASSPGASGTYEQYF; j_call: TRBJ2-7; v_call: TRBV27; d_call: TRBD2; clone_size: NA
cdr3_nt: TGTGCCAGCAGCATTGGACAGGGGGCAGACTACGAGCAGTACTTC; cdr3_aa: CASSIGQGADYEQYF; j_call: TRBJ2-7; v_call: TRBV3-1/TRBV3-2; d_call: TRBD1; clone_size: NA
cdr3_nt: TGTGCCAGCAGGGACCGGGGGACAGCCAATGAAAAACTGTTTTTT; cdr3_aa: CASRDRGTANEKLFF; j_call: TRBJ1-4; v_call: TRBV6-5; d_call: TRBD1; clone_size: NA
cdr3_nt: TGTGCCAGCAGTTTGATAAGGGGTCGAAGAACTGAAGCTTTCTTT; cdr3_aa: CASSLIRGRRTEAFF; j_call: TRBJ1-1; v_call: TRBV27; d_call: NA; clone_size: NA
cdr3_nt: TGTGCCAGCAGCCACCGGGACAGGGGAACCTACGAGCAGTACTTC; cdr3_aa: CASSHRDRGTYEQYF; j_call: TRBJ2-7; v_call: TRBV16; d_call: TRBD1; clone_size: NA
cdr3_nt: TGTGCCAGCAGTGTAGCGGGAGGGAGCACAGATACGCAGTATTTT; cdr3_aa: CASSVAGGSTDTQYF; j_call: TRBJ2-3; v_call: TRBV7-3; d_call: TRBD2; clone_size: NA
cdr3_nt: TGCGCCAGCAGTCCACAGGGTGTCGGACAGCCCCAGCATTTT; cdr3_aa: CASSPQGVGQPQHF; j_call: TRBJ1-5; v_call: TRBV10-2; d_call: NA; clone_size: NA
cdr3_nt: TGCGCCAGCAGCCTCCGGACTAGTGCCTACGAGCAGTACTTC; cdr3_aa: CASSLRTSAYEQYF; j_call: TRBJ2-7; v_call: TRBV5-1; d_call: TRBD2; clone_size: NA
cdr3_nt: TGTGCCAGCAGCTTAGATCACAGGGACATTCAGTACTTC; cdr3_aa: CASSLDHRDIQYF; j_call: TRBJ2-4; v_call: TRBV11-3; d_call: NA; clone_size: NA
cdr3_nt: TGTGCCTGGAGTGTATCGGGGGGGAACACCGGGGAGCTGTTTTTT; cdr3_aa: CAWSVSGGNTGELFF; j_call: TRBJ2-2; v_call: TRBV30; d_call: TRBD2; clone_size: NA
cdr3_nt: TGTGCCAGTAGTATGTCGGGAGAGACCCAGTACTTC; cdr3_aa: CASSMSGETQYF; j_call: TRBJ2-5; v_call: TRBV19; d_call: NA; clone_size: NA
cdr3_nt: TGTGCCAGCAGGGGACAGGGATGGAGCAATCAGCCCCAGCATTTT; cdr3_aa: CASRGQGWSNQPQHF; j_call: TRBJ1-5; v_call: TRBV2; d_call: TRBD1; clone_size: once
cdr3_nt: TGCGCCAGCAGCGCCGGGACAGGGCTAGAGACCCAGTACTTC; cdr3_aa: CASSAGTGLETQYF; j_call: TRBJ2-5; v_call: TRBV5-1; d_call: TRBD1; clone_size: NA
cdr3_nt: TGTGCCTGGAGCGCCCTTAGACCGAGTAACGAGGACAATGAGCAGTTCTTC; cdr3_aa: CAWSALRPSNEDNEQFF; j_call: TRBJ2-1; v_call: TRBV30; d_call: NA; clone_size: once
cdr3_nt: TGTGCCTGGGGCCCGGGACTAGCGGGAGTCGGGGAGCTGTTTTTT; cdr3_aa: CAWGPGLAGVGELFF; j_call: TRBJ2-2; v_call: TRBV30; d_call: TRBD2; clone_size: NA
cdr3_nt: TGTGCCAGCAGAAGAGGACAGGGCTTGGGCGAAAAACTGTTTTTT; cdr3_aa: CASRRGQGLGEKLFF; j_call: TRBJ1-4; v_call: TRBV6-5; d_call: TRBD1; clone_size: NA
cdr3_nt: TGTGCCTGGAGTATCGGGACATTTGGCTACACCTTC; cdr3_aa: CAWSIGTFGYTF; j_call: TRBJ1-2; v_call: TRBV30; d_call: NA; clone_size: NA
cdr3_nt: TGTGCCAGCAGTGACTCGACGCAGGGTCCCGGGGAGCTGTTTTTT; cdr3_aa: CASSDSTQGPGELFF; j_call: TRBJ2-2; v_call: TRBV6-4; d_call: NA; clone_size: NA
cdr3_nt: TGCGCCAGCAGCCCGGGAGGGGGGGCGAACACTGAAGCTTTCTTT; cdr3_aa: CASSPGGGANTEAFF; j_call: TRBJ1-1; v_call: TRBV5-1; d_call: NA; clone_size: NA
cdr3_nt: TGCGCCAGCAGCTCAAGGACTAGCGGGGTGGGTGAGCAGTTCTTC; cdr3_aa: CASSSRTSGVGEQFF; j_call: TRBJ2-1; v_call: TRBV5-1; d_call: TRBD2; clone_size: NA
cdr3_nt: TGTGCCAGCTCACCAGCCGGACAGGATTTTATGGAGTACTTC; cdr3_aa: CASSPAGQDFMEYF; j_call: TRBJ2-7; v_call: TRBV18; d_call: TRBD1; clone_size: NA
cdr3_nt: TGTGCCTGGAAGCTTCGAAGTAGCTCCTATAATTCACCCCTCCACTTT; cdr3_aa: CAWKLRSSSYNSPLHF; j_call: TRBJ1-6; v_call: TRBV30; d_call: NA; clone_size: NA
cdr3_nt: TGTGCCAGTAATAGTGATGCAACTAATGAAAAACTGTTTTTT; cdr3_aa: CASNSDATNEKLFF; j_call: TRBJ1-4; v_call: TRBV19; d_call: NA; clone_size: once
cdr3_nt: TGTGCCAGCAGCCAATTCGCGGGGGGGCCCCTCAATGAGCAGTTCTTC; cdr3_aa: CASSQFAGGPLNEQFF; j_call: TRBJ2-1; v_call: TRBV3-1/TRBV3-2; d_call: TRBD2; clone_size: NA
cdr3_nt: TGTGCCACCGTATCGGAGGGAGATCACAATGAGCAGTTCTTC; cdr3_aa: CATVSEGDHNEQFF; j_call: TRBJ2-1; v_call: TRBV24-1; d_call: NA; clone_size: NA
cdr3_nt: TGCGCCAGCGGGACGGACAGGGGCACCGGGGAGCTGTTTTTT; cdr3_aa: CASGTDRGTGELFF; j_call: TRBJ2-2; v_call: TRBV4-1; d_call: TRBD1; clone_size: NA
cdr3_nt: TGCGCCAGCAGCTCCAGACAGGGTAGCTCCTACAATGAGCAGTTCTTC; cdr3_aa: CASSSRQGSSYNEQFF; j_call: TRBJ2-1; v_call: TRBV5-1; d_call: TRBD1; clone_size: NA
cdr3_nt: TGTGCCAGCAGCCCGGAGGTGGGAGGGCAGTTCTTC; cdr3_aa: CASSPEVGGQFF; j_call: TRBJ2-1; v_call: TRBV11-2; d_call: NA; clone_size: NA
cdr3_nt: TGTGCCAGTAGAGGCAGGGGATACAATCAGCCCCAGCATTTT; cdr3_aa: CASRGRGYNQPQHF; j_call: TRBJ1-5; v_call: TRBV19; d_call: NA; clone_size: few
cdr3_nt: TGTGCCAGTAGTATGCCGACAGATTACACTAACTATGGCTACACCTTC; cdr3_aa: CASSMPTDYTNYGYTF; j_call: TRBJ1-2; v_call: TRBV19; d_call: NA; clone_size: NA
cdr3_nt: TGTGCCTGGAGTTCAGATATCTCTGGAAACACCATATATTTT; cdr3_aa: CAWSSDISGNTIYF; j_call: TRBJ1-3; v_call: TRBV30; d_call: NA; clone_size: NA
cdr3_nt: TGTGCCAGCAGCCAAGGGCCCCGAAATACGCAGTATTTT; cdr3_aa: CASSQGPRNTQYF; j_call: TRBJ2-3; v_call: TRBV3-1/TRBV3-2; d_call: NA; clone_size: NA
cdr3_nt: TGTGCCAGTAGGGGTCGACTAGCGGGAGATGTCAATGAGCAGTTCTTC; cdr3_aa: CASRGRLAGDVNEQFF; j_call: TRBJ2-1; v_call: TRBV19; d_call: TRBD2; clone_size: NA
cdr3_nt: TGTGCCAGCAGTGAATATGGGGGGGCCTACGAGCAGTACTTC; cdr3_aa: CASSEYGGAYEQYF; j_call: TRBJ2-7; v_call: TRBV25-1; d_call: TRBD2; clone_size: NA
cdr3_nt: TGTGCCAGCAAGGGACAGCCCTCCGAGCAGTACTTC; cdr3_aa: CASKGQPSEQYF; j_call: TRBJ2-7; v_call: TRBV6-4; d_call: TRBD1; clone_size: NA
cdr3_nt: TGTGCCACCTCTCGAGGAGAGACCCAGTACTTC; cdr3_aa: CATSRGETQYF; j_call: TRBJ2-5; v_call: TRBV24-1; d_call: NA; clone_size: once
cdr3_nt: TGTGCCAGCAGCTTAGATCCCGGCGGGCCCCAGCATTTT; cdr3_aa: CASSLDPGGPQHF; j_call: TRBJ1-5; v_call: TRBV11-2; d_call: NA; clone_size: NA
cdr3_nt: TGTGCCAGCAGCTTGCGGCCGACTAGCGGGATGTACGAGCAGTACTTC; cdr3_aa: CASSLRPTSGMYEQYF; j_call: TRBJ2-7; v_call: TRBV13; d_call: TRBD2; clone_size: NA
cdr3_nt: TGTGCCAGCAGCCTAGCAGGGTCCGATACCCAGTACTTC; cdr3_aa: CASSLAGSDTQYF; j_call: TRBJ2-5; v_call: TRBV3-1/TRBV3-2; d_call: NA; clone_size: NA